Listed below are T cell receptor beta chains from one sample, sequenced in a study of T cells after yellow fever vaccination. TCRdb used MiXCR to reprocess the 5' RACE reads, holding one entry per CDR3 protein. The data show under 350,000 distinct CDR3 sequences, 4.1% seen once. This specimen consisted of PBMCs, obtained 5 days after the yellow fever booster vaccination. The receptor source for this set is a young man who received the YFV17D yellow fever vaccine. The CDR3 runs from the conserved cysteine through the conserved F or W. Each record gives: CDR3 length, J gene, D gene, clone size, V gene, CDR3 protein, CDR3 DNA. D genes are given only for firm matches. Clone sizes are given selectively: once, few, many, or a class where the clone is expanded.

14	TRBJ2-7	TRBD1	many	TRBV19	CASSIGQGLDEQYF	TGTGCCAGTAGTATCGGACAGGGGCTCGACGAGCAGTACTTC
17	TRBJ2-3	TRBD2	many	TRBV5-1	CASSLKIAGGNTDTQYF	TGCGCCAGCAGCTTGAAGATAGCGGGGGGTAACACAGATACGCAGTATTTT
13	TRBJ1-2	-	few	TRBV5-4	CASSFQGGYGYTF	TGTGCCAGCAGCTTCCAGGGTGGCTATGGCTACACCTTC
14	TRBJ2-1	TRBD2	many	TRBV11-2	CASSLGLGYNEQFF	TGTGCCAGCAGCTTGGGACTAGGCTACAATGAGCAGTTCTTC
16	TRBJ1-2	-	few	TRBV6-5	CASSFLEGLHSYGYTF	TGTGCCAGCAGTTTCCTCGAGGGGCTCCACTCCTATGGCTACACCTTC
12	TRBJ1-1	-	few	TRBV19	CASSISRTEAFF	TGTGCCAGTAGTATCAGTCGAACTGAAGCTTTCTTT
14	TRBJ2-3	TRBD1	-	TRBV28	CASSSGQADRPQYF	TGTGCCAGCAGTTCCGGACAGGCGGACCGGCCGCAGTATTTT
15	TRBJ1-1	-	-	TRBV29-1	CSVEGLTVVNTEAFF	TGCAGCGTTGAAGGGCTGACAGTAGTGAACACTGAAGCTTTCTTT
13	TRBJ1-1	-	-	TRBV4-3	CASSHQGGTEAFF	TGCGCCAGCAGCCATCAAGGCGGGACTGAAGCTTTCTTT
16	TRBJ2-1	-	few	TRBV21-1	CAISPQGPSSYNEQFF	TGTGCCATCTCTCCCCAGGGGCCCAGCTCCTACAATGAGCAGTTCTTC
17	TRBJ2-1	TRBD2	many	TRBV5-1	CASSLRLAGDNDNEQFF	TGCGCCAGCAGCCTACGACTAGCGGGGGATAACGACAATGAGCAGTTCTTC
18	TRBJ2-1	-	many	TRBV7-2	CASSLVVLGTSSYNEQFF	TGTGCCAGCAGCTTAGTGGTACTGGGGACCAGCTCCTACAATGAGCAGTTCTTC
13	TRBJ1-1	TRBD1	many	TRBV10-3	CAISGTGDTEAFF	TGTGCCATTAGCGGGACAGGGGACACTGAAGCTTTCTTT
16	TRBJ2-4	TRBD1	few	TRBV6-2/TRBV6-3	CASSSDRAPGGNIQYF	TGTGCCAGCAGTTCGGATCGGGCTCCAGGGGGAAACATTCAGTACTTC
12	TRBJ1-1	-	few	TRBV4-1	CASSSGITEAFF	TGCGCCAGCAGCTCGGGGATCACTGAAGCTTTCTTT
13	TRBJ2-7	-	many	TRBV20-1	CSARGNGVYEQYF	TGCAGTGCTAGAGGGAATGGAGTCTACGAGCAGTACTTC
17	TRBJ2-1	TRBD1	-	TRBV14	CASSPFLGQGKYNEQFF	TGTGCCAGCAGTCCTTTCCTAGGACAGGGGAAATACAATGAGCAGTTCTTC
14	TRBJ1-3	-	few	TRBV7-2	CASSLARVGNTIYF	TGTGCCAGCAGCTTAGCTAGGGTTGGAAACACCATATATTTT
16	TRBJ1-5	-	many	TRBV6-2/TRBV6-3	CASSRDINYSNQPQHF	TGTGCCAGCAGTCGGGACATCAACTATAGCAATCAGCCCCAGCATTTT
14	TRBJ2-1	TRBD1	few	TRBV28	CASRGQGNRYEQFF	TGTGCCAGCAGGGGACAGGGGAACCGATATGAGCAGTTCTTC
10	TRBJ2-5	-	few	TRBV6-1	CASSDSIEYF	TGTGCCAGCAGTGACTCCATAGAGTACTTC
15	TRBJ1-1	-	-	TRBV5-1	CASSLTTRGHTEAFF	TGCGCCAGCAGCTTAACCACAAGGGGTCACACTGAAGCTTTCTTT
15	TRBJ1-1	-	many	TRBV27	CASTFSGLGDTEAFF	TGTGCCAGCACGTTCTCCGGGTTAGGGGACACTGAAGCTTTCTTT
16	TRBJ1-4	-	-	TRBV10-2	CASSGTLQATNEKLFF	TGCGCCAGCAGTGGGACCCTACAGGCAACTAATGAAAAACTGTTTTTT
13	TRBJ2-7	-	many	TRBV3-1	CASAALSNHEQYF	TGTGCCAGCGCGGCTCTTAGTAACCACGAGCAGTACTTC
16	TRBJ1-6	-	-	TRBV9	CASSVGPAGWSSPLHF	TGTGCCAGCAGCGTAGGTCCGGCAGGGTGGAGTTCACCCCTCCACTTT
15	TRBJ2-7	-	-	TRBV19	CASTPRGRGSYEQYF	TGTGCCAGTACCCCCCGGGGGCGCGGATCCTACGAGCAGTACTTC
15	TRBJ2-1	-	-	TRBV7-2	CASSLSSDPYNEQFF	TGTGCCAGCAGCTTATCTAGTGACCCTTACAATGAGCAGTTCTTC
16	TRBJ1-6	TRBD1	-	TRBV6-5	CASSYSPTGRNSPLHF	TGTGCCAGCAGTTACTCGCCGACAGGGAGGAATTCACCCCTCCACTTT
17	TRBJ2-3	TRBD1	few	TRBV5-1	CASSPGQLKSLRDTQYF	TGCGCCAGCAGCCCGGGACAGTTAAAGTCCCTGAGGGATACGCAGTATTTT
15	TRBJ2-3	-	-	TRBV4-3	CASSQDWGNTDTQYF	TGCGCCAGCAGCCAAGATTGGGGCAACACAGATACGCAGTATTTT
14	TRBJ2-3	-	many	TRBV6-1	CASRYWTETDTQYF	TGTGCCAGCAGATACTGGACCGAGACAGATACGCAGTATTTT
14	TRBJ1-1	TRBD1	many	TRBV5-4	CASSLQGVNTEAFF	TGTGCCAGCAGCTTACAGGGGGTGAACACTGAAGCTTTCTTT
17	TRBJ2-1	TRBD2	few	TRBV4-1	CASSQLTSGGAGNEQFF	TGCGCCAGCAGCCAACTGACTAGCGGGGGGGCCGGGAATGAGCAGTTCTTC
18	TRBJ2-6	-	many	TRBV6-5	CASSYAGAGASGANVLTF	TGTGCCAGCAGTTACGCCGGGGCGGGGGCCTCTGGGGCCAACGTCCTGACTTTC
14	TRBJ1-6	TRBD1	-	TRBV12-3/TRBV12-4	CASRPGTGNSPLHF	TGTGCCAGCAGACCCGGGACAGGGAATTCACCCCTCCACTTT
11	TRBJ1-2	TRBD1	-	TRBV20-1	CSAGQGDGYTF	TGCAGTGCTGGACAGGGGGACGGCTACACCTTC
17	TRBJ2-3	-	many	TRBV6-2/TRBV6-3	CASIPPQGTDTGDTQYF	TGTGCCAGCATTCCGCCCCAGGGTACCGACACAGGAGATACGCAGTATTTT
11	TRBJ1-2	-	-	TRBV18	CASSDPIGYTF	TGTGCCAGCTCGGACCCCATCGGCTACACCTTC
16	TRBJ1-2	-	many	TRBV6-1	CASRGTTGTWVYGYTF	TGTGCCAGCAGGGGAACTACAGGGACGTGGGTCTATGGCTACACCTTC